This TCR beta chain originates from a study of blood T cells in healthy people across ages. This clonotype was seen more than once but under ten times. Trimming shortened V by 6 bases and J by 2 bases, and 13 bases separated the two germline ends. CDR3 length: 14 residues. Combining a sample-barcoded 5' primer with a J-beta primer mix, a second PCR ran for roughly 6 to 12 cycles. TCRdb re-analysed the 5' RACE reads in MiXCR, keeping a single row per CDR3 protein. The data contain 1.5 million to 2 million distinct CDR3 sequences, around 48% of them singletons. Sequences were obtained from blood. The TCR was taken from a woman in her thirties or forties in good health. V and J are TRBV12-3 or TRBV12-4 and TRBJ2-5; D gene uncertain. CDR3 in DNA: TGTGCCAGCAGCTCTCGGAGCCAGCAAGAGACCCAGTACTTC. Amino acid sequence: CASSSRSQQETQYF.